This TCR beta chain was captured by sequencing in a study of cytomegalovirus exposure and HLA in healthy donors (TCRdb year 2017). The study in broad terms: According to an earlier analysis of several hundred of the donors, 150 million to 200 million T cells yielded 95 million to 140 million unique TCR beta sequences and approximately 280 Gb of sequence data. The study used immunosequencing to profile the T cell repertoires of around 600 subjects and linked those repertoires to cytomegalovirus serostatus. Roughly 300 gigabases of sequencing data and tens of millions of unique TCR sequences were included in an early release covering roughly 700 HLA-typed donors. Donor age, sex, ethnicity and CMV serostatus were compiled alongside the repertoire data. On average, about 200,000 unique TCR beta nucleotide sequences were sequenced per donor among some 420 genotyped donors of the cohort, with roughly 18% of those sequences being non-productive. The genetic ancestry cluster associated with self-reported Caucasian donors included 81% of the approximately 430 genotyped donors. In the later analysis, no new phenotypic data were used to find candidate immune exposures; instead, reliance was placed on TCR beta sequences and their occurrence across donors. Typing coverage varied by locus: about 620-630 donors for A, B, C, DRB1 and DQB1; roughly 510 for DQA1; about 590 for DPA1; under 490 for DPB1. A separate validation cohort of roughly 120 different subjects was used in addition to the roughly 620-subject first cohort. The study aimed to test whether cataloging public T cell receptors could reveal signatures of past pathogen exposure. In a later analysis, previously published TCR beta repertoires from 550 to 700 donors were re-analyzed and high-resolution HLA genotyping was added so that TCR occurrence patterns could be studied. HLA typing included class I and class II loci at four-digit resolution. High-throughput TCR immunosequencing, statistical association of individual TCRs with disease status, and machine learning were combined to predict cytomegalovirus infection status. All discovery cohort repertoires had been generated using a single sequencing platform. In a later genetic analysis, genome-wide SNP genotypes for about 55% of the roughly 700 donors were used, and that subset was treated as a discovery cohort. Roughly five DR-DQ haplotypes were handled as single units for association and clustering, since linkage in the cohort was strong. An earlier analysis of some 500 of the donors applied high-throughput TCR beta sequencing to assess whether each TCR beta V gene segment acted as functional or pseudogenic.

V is pared back by 5 bases and J by 4 bases, with 8 bases lying between the germline termini. The CDR3 runs 13 amino acids, cysteine and phenylalanine included. The DNA shown is the 39-base CDR3, in frame from base 1. The germline V gene gives CDR1 as SNHLY and CDR2 as FYNNEI. The cohort consisted of 670 or so healthy bone marrow donors. At the time of sampling, every cohort member was nominally healthy, though immune exposures that went unrecorded were likely present. The donor was CMV seropositive and was included in the group of some 290 seropositive cohort members. A peripheral blood sample was provided by each donor, and peripheral blood mononuclear cells were used for TCR beta sequencing. The Qiagen DNeasy Blood Extraction Kit was used to extract genomic DNA from the blood cell samples. General conclusions and limits of the study: Presence/absence analyses assumed roughly uniform sequencing depth across donors, an assumption that may not hold. A further reported finding was that TCR beta sequences accurately predicted the HLA-A and HLA-B alleles for most subjects in the first cohort. Broadly in line with IMGT annotations, most TCR beta V segments showed up in productive rearrangements about 90% or about 30% of the time in an earlier analysis of 587 of the donors. In a later analysis, the rate of TCR association differed among HLA loci, with DRB1 alleles having the most associated TCRs and HLA-C alleles having the fewest. Three of the identified cytomegalovirus-associated TCR beta chains were confirmed in vitro to be specific for cytomegalovirus antigens. Compared with equally common non-associated chains, HLA-associated TCR beta chains in a later analysis were more clonally expanded and had lower generation probabilities. In both the original and validation cohorts, the classifier was reported to diagnose cytomegalovirus status with high specificity and sensitivity. HLA typing was unavailable for some donors at each locus, so association tests used only the typed subset. Compared with the approximately 700-donor mean, donors in an Asian-associated ancestry cluster had fewer N-insertions in productive TCRs, according to a later genetic analysis. In a later genetic analysis, a missense DCLRE1C variant was associated with V-gene and J-gene trimming of TCR beta chains, and the association was replicated in an independent cohort. Because the 87-base-pair reads could not distinguish some IMGT-functional V segments, including TRBV6-2 and TRBV6-3, those segments were excluded. Correlated functional status among segregating V segments might reflect linkage disequilibrium, but an unknown experimental factor could not be ruled out. A cluster of highly shared sequence variants was judged likely to represent a technical artifact of the sequencing pipeline. While some public TCRs were present in many individuals, most TCR sequences turned up only very rarely across donors. The authors suggested that the approach could potentially be extended to other disease states and immunological phenotypes. The cohort was sequenced for TCR beta chains only, and without alpha or paired-chain data the features that could be detected were limited. At a false discovery rate of 0.05, a later analysis linked 16,951 TCR beta sequences to specific HLA alleles. Because counts were too low, roughly 16 rarely observed V segments, including chromosome 9 orphons, were excluded from the earlier analysis of roughly 580 of the donors. The study listed approximately 150 TCR beta chains as associated with cytomegalovirus. Most CMV-associated TCR beta chains appeared to be HLA-restricted in a later analysis, and the HLA associations seemed to be driven largely by CMV exposure. A later analysis reported that several top co-occurrence clusters appeared linked to parvovirus B19, influenza, CMV and Epstein-Barr virus. When HLA alleles, especially DR and DQ, strongly co-occurred, TCR associations were difficult to assign to individual alleles. Immune exposure information for the cohort was limited to CMV serostatus.

Receptor amplification or capture employed the immunoSEQ multiplex PCR assay. A mixture of 60 forward primers for TCR Vbeta segments and 13 reverse primers for TCR Jbeta segments was used in the multiplex PCR. The CDR3 region of rearranged TCR beta genes was amplified from genomic DNA by a multiplex PCR assay. The amplified TCR beta libraries were sequenced on the Illumina HiSeq System as 87-base-pair reads. The study's processing was this. A later analysis tallied tens of millions of unique TCR beta chains across the approximately 670 repertoires, and roughly 11 million of those chains were shared by two or more donors. Raw reads were error-corrected and collapsed into unique sequences by a nearest-neighbor algorithm in which closely related sequences were merged to remove PCR and sequencing errors. CDR3 sequences were aligned to IMGT reference sequences to assign V, D and J gene segments. For a sequence to be retained, a match of at least six nucleotides to both a V gene segment and a J gene segment was required. Rearrangements were called productive when the CDR3 lacked stop codons and stayed in frame with V and J; all others were non-productive. CDR3 was defined by IMGT convention, running from the second conserved V-encoded cysteine to the conserved J-encoded phenylalanine. The earlier analysis of around 640 of the donors excluded sequences that lacked an unambiguous match to a single V gene segment. An earlier analysis of 450 to 650 of the donors called V segments functional above 56.7% productive rearrangements and segregating when the between-donor standard deviation exceeded 5%. To diagnose cytomegalovirus status from the catalog of TCR beta chain sequences, a statistical classification framework was built. V and J gene assignment, in a later analysis, came from comparing TCR nucleotide sequences with IMGT/GENE-DB human TR gene sequences. In a later analysis, CDR3 sequences and most-parsimonious VDJ recombination scenarios were assigned using the TCRdist pipeline. A later analysis defined each TCR beta chain by its CDR3 amino acid sequence plus V-gene family, and excluded reads lacking a unique V-gene family. As a way to deal with suspected cross-contamination and a sequencing artifact, a later analysis dropped roughly 600 nucleotide sequences that were highly shared and had low generation probability. For each public chain, a later analysis derived a clonal expansion index from normalized ranks of inferred template counts within each repertoire. In a later analysis, generation probabilities were computed using a VDJ recombination model fitted to out-of-frame rearrangements, and the results were checked against IGoR. Hypergeometric tests were used in a later analysis to score TCR-TCR, TCR-HLA and TCR-CMV co-occurrence, with a repertoire-size bias correction applied to the TCR pairs. In a later analysis, false discovery rates were estimated by permuting HLA or CMV assignments 20 times. In a later analysis, co-occurring TCRs were grouped with DBSCAN, and TCRdist sequence similarity was added when clustering was performed within HLA-allele-positive subsets. For co-occurrence clustering, repertoires with fewer than 30,000 or more than 120,000 public chains were excluded, along with roughly five repertoires with anomalous nucleotide sharing. In TCRdb, the immuneACCESS table is reduced to in-frame sequences with V and J assigned. These tables do not hold every clone; where another copy was compared, an unresolved V gene accounts for under half, and the others remain unexplained. The V and J calls and clone size were taken over from that table, and D and trimming were inferred from the DNA. The table for this sample lists approximately 52,000 clones; approximately 71% of them were counted only once. The leading ten clones occupy approximately 35% of the sample.

About this clone: Its antigen specificity is not known. No much larger clone exists at a distance of one base, and base qualities are not known.

The clonotype comes from a man aged 40-49 years in good health and CMV-seropositive. Specimen: PBMCs. This chain joins TRBV2 to TRBJ1-4; the D gene is not confidently resolved. For the CDR3, the sequence is CASSLDYNEKLFF. The DNA reads as follows: TGTGCCAGCAGTCTCGACTATAATGAAAAACTGTTTTTT. The full variable domain, with segments outside the CDR3 supplied by the reference TRBV2 and TRBJ1-4 proteins, appears as EPEVTQTPSHQVTQMGQEVILRCVPISNHLYFYWYRQILGQKVEFLVSFYNNEISEKSEIFDDQFSVERPDGSNFTLKIRSTKLEDSAMYFCASSLDYNEKLFFGSGTQLSVL.